This T cell receptor beta chain came from a study of lymphopenia after photon versus proton radiotherapy. Study outcomes and limitations: Only patients who died were analyzed for survival; proton advantage is unproven. A bigger post-nadir fall in TCR diversity correlated inversely with survival time in deceased patients. Proton therapy kept repertoires fairly stable, unlike photons, which gained effector/memory cells. Post-nadir diversity loss with photons came from oligoclonal expansion, particularly CD8+ Temra cells.

The data were produced by immunoSEQ multiplex PCR, yet TCRdb's version contains in-frame clones alone and is incomplete. This table holds around 15,000 clones, around 85% found once. As regards this clone: Its antigen is unknown.

Germline V gene lookup returns CDR1 SGHDT and CDR2 YYEEEE. This CDR3 spans 16 amino acids. Deletions cut 4 bases from V and 2 bases from J, with 19 bases between. V is TRBV5-6 and J is TRBJ2-7; tentative D call: TRBD2 (6 bases). The sequences come from peripheral blood, collected from a patient treated with proton-based radiotherapy. The receptor comes from a woman between 55 and 75 years old with cholangiocarcinoma. Some clones in this sample may be carry-over from other donors' samples. Here the CDR3 DNA reads TGTGCCAGCAGCCCGCCGGGGGAGTCAGGCACCTACGAGCAGTACTTC. Encoded protein: CASSPPGESGTYEQYF.